The sequence of this TCR beta chain was determined in a study of CD8 T cells in Susac syndrome. The authors reverse transcribed roughly 0.5 to 1 ug RNA with random hexamers. With immunoSEQ multiplex PCR, TCR beta CDR3 was amplified across 54 Vbeta and 13 Jbeta. A single record per CDR3 protein comes from TCRdb applying MiXCR to the immunoSEQ multiplex PCR reads. The data show approximately 170,000 distinct CDR3 sequences, around 94% seen once. The CDR3 spans 15 residues. V was cut by 4 bases and J by 1 base, with 14 bases left in between. Germline-derived CDR1 and CDR2 are SGDLS and YYNGEE. The sequence was collected from a human donor with multiple sclerosis. The chain recombines TRBV9 with TRBJ1-1; D might be TRBD1 (5 bases). The sample consisted of CD4+ T cells from PBMCs. CDR3 protein: CASSFSPGGNTEAFF. The CDR3 nucleotides are TGTGCCAGCAGCTTCAGCCCCGGGGGGAACACTGAAGCTTTCTTT. The entire variable domain, with the rest obtained from reference TRBV9 and TRBJ1-1, is as follows: DSGVTQTPKHLITATGQRVTLRCSPRSGDLSVYWYQQSLDQGLQFLIQYYNGEERAKGNILERFSAQQFPDLHSELNLSSLELGDSALYFCASSFSPGGNTEAFFGQGTRLTVV.